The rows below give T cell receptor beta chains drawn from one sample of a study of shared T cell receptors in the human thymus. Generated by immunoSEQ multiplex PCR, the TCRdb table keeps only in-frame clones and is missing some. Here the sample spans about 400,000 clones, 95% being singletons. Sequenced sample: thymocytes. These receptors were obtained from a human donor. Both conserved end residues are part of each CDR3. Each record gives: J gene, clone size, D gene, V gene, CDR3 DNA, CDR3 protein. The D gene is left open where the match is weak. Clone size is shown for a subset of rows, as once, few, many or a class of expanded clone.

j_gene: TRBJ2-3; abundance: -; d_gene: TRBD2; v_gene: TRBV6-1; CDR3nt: TGTGCCAGCAGTGAAGCGCGGCCGGGGTGGGGCCGGGAGGGCACAGATACGCAGTATTTT; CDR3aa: CASSEARPGWGREGTDTQYF
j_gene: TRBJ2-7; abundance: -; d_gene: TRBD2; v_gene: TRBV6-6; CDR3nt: TGTGCCAGCAGTTACCCGGGGGGGTACGAGCAGTACTTC; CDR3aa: CASSYPGGYEQYF
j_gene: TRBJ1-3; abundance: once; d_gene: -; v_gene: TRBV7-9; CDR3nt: TGTGCCAGCAGCTCACTAGAGGAAGCTGGAAACACCATATATTTT; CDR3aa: CASSSLEEAGNTIYF
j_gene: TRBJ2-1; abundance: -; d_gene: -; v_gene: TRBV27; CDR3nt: TGTGCCAGCAGTTTATCCCCGGTCGATGAGCAGTTCTTC; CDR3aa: CASSLSPVDEQFF
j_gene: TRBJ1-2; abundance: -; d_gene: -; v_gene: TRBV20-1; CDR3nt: TGCAGTGCTAGAGTCCGTGATGGCTACACCTTC; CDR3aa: CSARVRDGYTF
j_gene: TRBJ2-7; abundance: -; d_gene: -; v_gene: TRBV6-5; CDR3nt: TGTGCCAGCAGTTACCCCTGCGGATTCAGCTCCTACGAGCAGTACTTC; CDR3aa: CASSYPCGFSSYEQYF
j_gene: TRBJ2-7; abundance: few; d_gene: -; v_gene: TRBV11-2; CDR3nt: TGTGCCAGCAGCTTAGAGGGGGAGTCCGAAAGAGACTACGAGCAGTACTTC; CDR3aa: CASSLEGESERDYEQYF
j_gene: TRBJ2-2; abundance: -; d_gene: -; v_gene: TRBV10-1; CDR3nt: TGCGCCAGCAGTGAGTCGCCCAGGAGGGTCACCGGGGAGCTGTTTTTT; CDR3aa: CASSESPRRVTGELFF
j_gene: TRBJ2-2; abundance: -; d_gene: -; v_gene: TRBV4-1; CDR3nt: TGCGCCAGCAGCTCCCGGACGGAACCCCCGAACACCGGGGAGCTGTTTTTT; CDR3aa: CASSSRTEPPNTGELFF
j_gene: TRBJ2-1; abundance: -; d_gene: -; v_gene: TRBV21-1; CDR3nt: TGTGCCAGCAGCAATTTAGTCGGGTTCAATGAGCAGTTCTTC; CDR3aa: CASSNLVGFNEQFF
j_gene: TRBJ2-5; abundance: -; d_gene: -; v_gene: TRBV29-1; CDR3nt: TGCAGCGTTGGAAGGGTACAAGAGACCCAGTACTTC; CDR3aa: CSVGRVQETQYF
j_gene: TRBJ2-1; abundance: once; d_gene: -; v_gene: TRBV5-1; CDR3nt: TGCGCCAGCAGCTCACCGGGACACAATGAGCAGTTCTTC; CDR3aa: CASSSPGHNEQFF
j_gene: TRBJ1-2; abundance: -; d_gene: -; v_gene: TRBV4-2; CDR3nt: TGTGCCAGCAGCCAAGAAGTGTCAGCTAACTATGGCTACACCTTC; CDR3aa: CASSQEVSANYGYTF
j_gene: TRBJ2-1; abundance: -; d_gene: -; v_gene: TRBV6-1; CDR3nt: TGTGCCAGCAGGGTTCAGGGTTACAATGAGCAGTTCTTC; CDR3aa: CASRVQGYNEQFF
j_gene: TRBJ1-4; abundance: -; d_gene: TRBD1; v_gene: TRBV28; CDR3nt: TGTGCCAGCAGCCCAGGACAGGGGAATGAAAAACTGTTTTTT; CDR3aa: CASSPGQGNEKLFF
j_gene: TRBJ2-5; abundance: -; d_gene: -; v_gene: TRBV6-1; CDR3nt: TGTGCCAGCAGCCGCCAGGGGCGTCAAGAGACCCAGTACTTC; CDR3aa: CASSRQGRQETQYF
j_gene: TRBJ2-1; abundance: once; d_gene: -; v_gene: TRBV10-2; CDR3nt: TGCGCCAGCATTAGTGCCTTCCGGGGTATCTACAATGAGCAGTTCTTC; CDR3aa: CASISAFRGIYNEQFF
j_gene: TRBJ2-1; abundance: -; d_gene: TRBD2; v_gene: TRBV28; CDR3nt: TGTGCCAGCAGTGCCGGGACTAGCGGGAGGGATTTATACAATGAGCAGTTCTTC; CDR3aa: CASSAGTSGRDLYNEQFF
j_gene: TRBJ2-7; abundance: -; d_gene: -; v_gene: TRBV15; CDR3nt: TGTGCCACCAGCAGAGATTTGGGATACTACGAGCAGTACTTC; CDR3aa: CATSRDLGYYEQYF
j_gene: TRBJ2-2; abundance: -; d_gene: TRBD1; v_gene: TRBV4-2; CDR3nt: TGTGCCAGCAGCCAACTTGACCCGGGACAGGGGGGCACCGGGGAGCTGTTTTTT; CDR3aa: CASSQLDPGQGGTGELFF
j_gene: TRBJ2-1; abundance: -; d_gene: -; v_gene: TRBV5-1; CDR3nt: TGCGCCAGCAGCCGGGACCACAGAGGACACGCCTCCTACAATGAGCAGTTCTTC; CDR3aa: CASSRDHRGHASYNEQFF
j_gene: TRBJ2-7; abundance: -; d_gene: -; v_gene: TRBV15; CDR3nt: TGTGCCACCAGCAGAGAGGTCGTGCCCTACGAGCAGTACTTC; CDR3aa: CATSREVVPYEQYF
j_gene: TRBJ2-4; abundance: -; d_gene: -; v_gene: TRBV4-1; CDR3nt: TGCGCCAGCAGCCAAGAAAGGCACAGGGAAAACATTCAGTACTTC; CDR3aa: CASSQERHRENIQYF
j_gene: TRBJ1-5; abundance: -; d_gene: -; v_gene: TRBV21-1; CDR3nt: TGTGCCAGCAGAAAGGGATTTCCGAATCAGCCCCAGCATTTT; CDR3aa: CASRKGFPNQPQHF
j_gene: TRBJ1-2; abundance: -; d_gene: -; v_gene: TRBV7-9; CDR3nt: TGTGCCAGCAGCTTATACTTTACAGGGCCCCTAACCCGCTACACCTTC; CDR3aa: CASSLYFTGPLTRYTF
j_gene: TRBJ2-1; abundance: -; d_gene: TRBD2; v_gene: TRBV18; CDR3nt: TGTGCCAGCTCACGGGGGACTAGCGGGGTTTACAATGAGCAGTTCTTC; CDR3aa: CASSRGTSGVYNEQFF
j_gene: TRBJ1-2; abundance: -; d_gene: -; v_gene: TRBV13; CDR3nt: TGTGCCAGCAGCTTGGGCAGGGACCTTGGGGCTAACTATGGCTACACCTTC; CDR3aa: CASSLGRDLGANYGYTF
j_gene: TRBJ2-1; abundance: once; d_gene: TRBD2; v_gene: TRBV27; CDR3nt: TGTGCCAGCAGTTTGGGAGCGGGAGGAGGTGAGCAGTTCTTC; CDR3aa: CASSLGAGGGEQFF
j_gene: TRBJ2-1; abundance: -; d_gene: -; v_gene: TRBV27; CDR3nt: TGTGCCAGCAGGCCTCGAGGGGCTTATTACAATGAGCAGTTCTTC; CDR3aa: CASRPRGAYYNEQFF
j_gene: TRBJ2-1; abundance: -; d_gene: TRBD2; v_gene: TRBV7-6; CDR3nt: TGTGCCAGCAGCTTAGAACTAGCGGGAGCTGGTGAGCAGTTCTTC; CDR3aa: CASSLELAGAGEQFF
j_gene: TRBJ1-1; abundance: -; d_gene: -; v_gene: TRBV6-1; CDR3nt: TGTGCCAGCAGTGGACAGACCAGACCTAGGGACACTGAAGCTTTCTTT; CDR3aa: CASSGQTRPRDTEAFF
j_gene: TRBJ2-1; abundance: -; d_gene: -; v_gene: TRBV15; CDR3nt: TGTGCCACCAGCAGAAAAACAGGGCTTCTTGATGAGCAGTTCTTC; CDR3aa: CATSRKTGLLDEQFF
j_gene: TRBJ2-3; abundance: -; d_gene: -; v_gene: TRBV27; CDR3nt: TGTGCCAGCAACTCACCGGGAGGCACAGATACGCAGTATTTT; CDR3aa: CASNSPGGTDTQYF